Listed below are T cell receptor beta chains from one sample, sequenced in a study of cytomegalovirus exposure and HLA in healthy donors. This table comes from immunoSEQ multiplex PCR, and its TCRdb copy is limited to in-frame clones, with some not included. The sample contains about 170,000 clones, 86% of which appear only once. Sequenced sample: PBMCs. The receptors originated from a man aged 18 to 35 in good health and CMV-seropositive. Each CDR3 is given with its conserved first and last residue. Each record gives: V gene, D gene, clone size, J gene, CDR3 DNA, CDR3 protein. D genes are given only for firm matches. Clone sizes are given selectively: once, few, many, or a class where the clone is expanded.

v_gene: TRBV2
d_gene: .
abundance: .
j_gene: TRBJ2-2
CDR3nt: TGTGCCAGCAGAGAACTAGCAGGAAGCACCGGGGAGCTGTTTTTT
CDR3aa: CASRELAGSTGELFF

v_gene: TRBV19
d_gene: TRBD2
abundance: .
j_gene: TRBJ2-1
CDR3nt: TGTGCCAGTAGTATAAGACTAGCGGGAGGGCTGCGGGTGGATGAGCAGTTCTTC
CDR3aa: CASSIRLAGGLRVDEQFF

v_gene: TRBV30
d_gene: .
abundance: .
j_gene: TRBJ1-2
CDR3nt: TGTGCCTGGGAATCACAGGGAAACTATGGCTACACCTTC
CDR3aa: CAWESQGNYGYTF

v_gene: TRBV14
d_gene: .
abundance: .
j_gene: TRBJ2-1
CDR3nt: TGTGCCAGCAGCCAAGCCGGGTCGGGATCTGGGTTCTTC
CDR3aa: CASSQAGSGSGFF

v_gene: TRBV28
d_gene: .
abundance: .
j_gene: TRBJ1-5
CDR3nt: TGTGCCAGCAGTCCGGGGAATAGCAATCAGCCCCAGCATTTT
CDR3aa: CASSPGNSNQPQHF

v_gene: TRBV14
d_gene: .
abundance: few
j_gene: TRBJ1-2
CDR3nt: TGTGCCAGCAGCCAAGCACAACATTACAACTATGGCTACACCTTC
CDR3aa: CASSQAQHYNYGYTF

v_gene: TRBV7-2
d_gene: TRBD2
abundance: .
j_gene: TRBJ2-1
CDR3nt: TGTGCCAGCAGCCGTTCGCGGGGGTCCGACGGTGAGCAGTTCTTC
CDR3aa: CASSRSRGSDGEQFF

v_gene: TRBV5-4
d_gene: TRBD1
abundance: .
j_gene: TRBJ1-2
CDR3nt: TGTGCCAGCAGCCTGACAGGGGGTAGTAGAGCGGCTAACTATGGCTACACCTTC
CDR3aa: CASSLTGGSRAANYGYTF

v_gene: TRBV23-1
d_gene: TRBD1
abundance: few
j_gene: TRBJ1-2
CDR3nt: TGCGCCAGCAGTCAATCTGGGCCCGACAGGGAAGAGGGCTACACCTTC
CDR3aa: CASSQSGPDREEGYTF

v_gene: TRBV6-5
d_gene: .
abundance: many
j_gene: TRBJ1-2
CDR3nt: TGTGCCAGCAGGTCCCCGGACAGCTATGGCTACACCTTC
CDR3aa: CASRSPDSYGYTF

v_gene: TRBV5-4
d_gene: TRBD1
abundance: .
j_gene: TRBJ1-2
CDR3nt: TGTGCCAGCAGCTTAGGGACAGGGTCCTATGGCTACACCTTC
CDR3aa: CASSLGTGSYGYTF

v_gene: TRBV27
d_gene: .
abundance: .
j_gene: TRBJ2-3
CDR3nt: TGTGCCAGCAGTTTTCTAGATACGCAGTATTTT
CDR3aa: CASSFLDTQYF

v_gene: TRBV28
d_gene: TRBD2
abundance: .
j_gene: TRBJ2-7
CDR3nt: TGTGCCAGCAGCCCGGGGGGGGTGGCAGTTTGGGGACAGTACTTC
CDR3aa: CASSPGGVAVWGQYF

v_gene: TRBV13
d_gene: TRBD2
abundance: .
j_gene: TRBJ2-5
CDR3nt: TGTGCCAGCAGCTCAGGACTAGCGGGGGGGGCCCAGTACTTC
CDR3aa: CASSSGLAGGAQYF

v_gene: TRBV10-3
d_gene: .
abundance: .
j_gene: TRBJ1-2
CDR3nt: TGTGCCATCACCCGGGACAACCCTAACTATGGCTACACCTTC
CDR3aa: CAITRDNPNYGYTF

v_gene: TRBV28
d_gene: TRBD1
abundance: .
j_gene: TRBJ2-3
CDR3nt: TGTGCCAGCAGTTCAACAGGGGCAGATACGCAGTATTTT
CDR3aa: CASSSTGADTQYF

v_gene: TRBV29-1
d_gene: .
abundance: few
j_gene: TRBJ1-1
CDR3nt: TGCAGCGTTGGACACGAGAACACTGAAGCTTTCTTT
CDR3aa: CSVGHENTEAFF

v_gene: TRBV5-6
d_gene: .
abundance: .
j_gene: TRBJ2-1
CDR3nt: TGTGCCAGCAGGCCAGCCAGGGGTAATGAGCAGTTCTTC
CDR3aa: CASRPARGNEQFF

v_gene: TRBV6-5
d_gene: .
abundance: .
j_gene: TRBJ2-3
CDR3nt: TGTGCCAGCAATTGGACTAGCACAGATACGCAGTATTTT
CDR3aa: CASNWTSTDTQYF

v_gene: TRBV28
d_gene: .
abundance: .
j_gene: TRBJ2-2
CDR3nt: TGTGCCAGCAGTCCGTCTTTCGGGGAGCTGTTTTTT
CDR3aa: CASSPSFGELFF

v_gene: TRBV9
d_gene: TRBD1
abundance: .
j_gene: TRBJ2-7
CDR3nt: TGTGCCAGCAGCACAGAGCCGGGACAGGGTCGGGAGCAGTACTTC
CDR3aa: CASSTEPGQGREQYF

v_gene: TRBV7-9
d_gene: .
abundance: .
j_gene: TRBJ2-2
CDR3nt: TGTGCCAGCCAAAACTCCGGTTACAGCGGGAACACCGGGGAGCTGTTTTTT
CDR3aa: CASQNSGYSGNTGELFF

v_gene: TRBV27
d_gene: .
abundance: .
j_gene: TRBJ2-3
CDR3nt: TGTGCCAGCAGAGAAGGCGGCGGTGCAGATACGCAGTATTTT
CDR3aa: CASREGGGADTQYF

v_gene: TRBV5-1
d_gene: TRBD1
abundance: .
j_gene: TRBJ1-6
CDR3nt: TGCGCCAGCAGCAGCCAACCGGGACAGGGGTCCCAGGGACTCCACTTT
CDR3aa: CASSSQPGQGSQGLHF

v_gene: TRBV9
d_gene: .
abundance: .
j_gene: TRBJ1-3
CDR3nt: TGTGCCAGCACCCCAGGTTTCTCTGGAAACACCATATATTTT
CDR3aa: CASTPGFSGNTIYF

v_gene: TRBV28
d_gene: TRBD2
abundance: .
j_gene: TRBJ2-1
CDR3nt: TGTGCCAGCAGTTTAGTGGTCGGTAGCGGGAGTAATGAGCAGTTCTTC
CDR3aa: CASSLVVGSGSNEQFF

v_gene: TRBV5-1
d_gene: TRBD1
abundance: .
j_gene: TRBJ2-1
CDR3nt: TGCGCCAGCAGCTTAGAGGGACAGGTGGGCAATGAGCAGTTCTTC
CDR3aa: CASSLEGQVGNEQFF

v_gene: TRBV7-2
d_gene: TRBD1
abundance: .
j_gene: TRBJ1-2
CDR3nt: TGTGCCAGCAGCTTAGTGGAGACAGGGTTGAGTGGCTACACCTTC
CDR3aa: CASSLVETGLSGYTF

v_gene: TRBV7-3
d_gene: .
abundance: .
j_gene: TRBJ1-4
CDR3nt: TGTGCCAGCAGCCCCCCCGGGAATGACTTGTCAACTAATGAAAAACTGTTTTTT
CDR3aa: CASSPPGNDLSTNEKLFF

v_gene: TRBV7-2
d_gene: TRBD2
abundance: .
j_gene: TRBJ2-1
CDR3nt: TGTGCCAGCAGCCGAGCGGGAGCCGACAATGAGCAGTTCTTC
CDR3aa: CASSRAGADNEQFF

v_gene: TRBV27
d_gene: TRBD1
abundance: .
j_gene: TRBJ2-3
CDR3nt: TGTGCCAGCAGCCCAGGGGGCGGAACAGATACGCAGTATTTT
CDR3aa: CASSPGGGTDTQYF

v_gene: TRBV7-9
d_gene: .
abundance: .
j_gene: TRBJ1-2
CDR3nt: TGTGCCAGCAGCCTGACACGCCCGATCTATGGCTACACCTTC
CDR3aa: CASSLTRPIYGYTF

v_gene: TRBV7-6
d_gene: .
abundance: once
j_gene: TRBJ1-2
CDR3nt: TGTGCCAGCAGCCCACGCGTCGAGGGCTATGGCTACACCTTC
CDR3aa: CASSPRVEGYGYTF

v_gene: TRBV5-4
d_gene: TRBD1
abundance: once
j_gene: TRBJ1-1
CDR3nt: TGTGCCAGCAGCGCGGGACAGGGGGGGAACACTGAAGCTTTCTTT
CDR3aa: CASSAGQGGNTEAFF

v_gene: TRBV5-6
d_gene: .
abundance: .
j_gene: TRBJ2-7
CDR3nt: TGTGCCAGCCGCCGCCTCAGCTACGAGCAGTACTTC
CDR3aa: CASRRLSYEQYF

v_gene: TRBV10-2
d_gene: TRBD2
abundance: .
j_gene: TRBJ2-6
CDR3nt: TGCGCCAGCAGAGGAGGGCGGGGGGCGCAAGGGGCCAACGTCCTGACTTTC
CDR3aa: CASRGGRGAQGANVLTF

v_gene: TRBV5-6
d_gene: TRBD1
abundance: .
j_gene: TRBJ2-7
CDR3nt: TGTGCCAGCAGCTTGGGGACAGGGGGCAACGAGCAGTACTTC
CDR3aa: CASSLGTGGNEQYF

v_gene: TRBV4-2
d_gene: TRBD2
abundance: .
j_gene: TRBJ2-3
CDR3nt: TGTGCCAGCAGCCAACGGGCCGGGGAGGGCGGGAGGGTTACCACAGATACGCAGTATTTT
CDR3aa: CASSQRAGEGGRVTTDTQYF

v_gene: TRBV9
d_gene: .
abundance: .
j_gene: TRBJ1-3
CDR3nt: TGTGCCAGCAGCCCCTCGACAAGCTCTGGAAACACCATATATTTT
CDR3aa: CASSPSTSSGNTIYF

v_gene: TRBV2
d_gene: TRBD1
abundance: few
j_gene: TRBJ2-7
CDR3nt: TGTGCCAGCAGTGGGGGGACAGGGAATAGATCCCCTCATTTC
CDR3aa: CASSGGTGNRSPHF

v_gene: TRBV9
d_gene: .
abundance: .
j_gene: TRBJ1-1
CDR3nt: TGTGCCAGCAGCGTAGGTGAACAGGGTGAAGCTTTCTTT
CDR3aa: CASSVGEQGEAFF